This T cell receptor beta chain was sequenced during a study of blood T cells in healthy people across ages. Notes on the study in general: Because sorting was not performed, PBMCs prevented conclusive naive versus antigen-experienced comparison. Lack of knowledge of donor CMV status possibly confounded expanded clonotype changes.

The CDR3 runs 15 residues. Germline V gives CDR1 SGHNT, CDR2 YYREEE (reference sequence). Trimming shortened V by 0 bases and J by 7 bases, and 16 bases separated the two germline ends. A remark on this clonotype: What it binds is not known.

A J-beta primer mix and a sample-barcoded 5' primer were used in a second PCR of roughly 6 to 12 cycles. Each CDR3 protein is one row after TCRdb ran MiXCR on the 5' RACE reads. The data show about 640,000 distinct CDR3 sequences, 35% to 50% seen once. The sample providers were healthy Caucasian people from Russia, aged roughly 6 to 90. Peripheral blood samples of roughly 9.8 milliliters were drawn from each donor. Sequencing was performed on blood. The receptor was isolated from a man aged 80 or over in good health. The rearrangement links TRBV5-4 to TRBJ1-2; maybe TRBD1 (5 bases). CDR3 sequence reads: CASSLAQWQRGGYTF. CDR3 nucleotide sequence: TGTGCCAGCAGCTTGGCACAGTGGCAGAGGGGTGGCTACACCTTC.